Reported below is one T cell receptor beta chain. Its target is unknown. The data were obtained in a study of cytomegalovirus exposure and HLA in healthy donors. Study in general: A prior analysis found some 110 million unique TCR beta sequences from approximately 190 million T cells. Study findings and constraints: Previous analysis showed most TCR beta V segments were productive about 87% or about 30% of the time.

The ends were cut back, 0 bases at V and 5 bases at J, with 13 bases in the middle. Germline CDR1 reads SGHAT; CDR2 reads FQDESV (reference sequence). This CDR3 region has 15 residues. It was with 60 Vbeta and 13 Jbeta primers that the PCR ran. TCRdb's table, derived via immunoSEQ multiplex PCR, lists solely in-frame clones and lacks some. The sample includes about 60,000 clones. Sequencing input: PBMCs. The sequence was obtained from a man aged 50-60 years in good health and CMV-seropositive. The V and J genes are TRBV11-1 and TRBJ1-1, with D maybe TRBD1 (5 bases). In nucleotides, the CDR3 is TGTGCCAGCAGCTTAGCGCTAATCGGGGGAACTGAAGCTTTCTTT. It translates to CASSLALIGGTEAFF.